The 28 T cell receptor beta chains given below trace back to one sample, sequenced in a study of CD8+ T cells in alopecia areata. RNA, once extracted, was reverse transcribed into cDNA for use as the sequencing template. TCRdb's table, derived via immunoSEQ multiplex PCR, lists solely in-frame clones and lacks some. The sample has 150,000 or so clones, approximately 49% seen once. The sample in question was CD8+ T cells sorted from blood, obtained at week 0. Receptor source: a human donor with alopecia areata.

The V gene is TRBV6-5, the J gene TRBJ2-5, with D possibly being TRBD2 (6 bases). Trimming pared 4 bases from V and 1 base from J, leaving 10 bases between. In germline, CDR1 is MNHEY, CDR2 SVGAGI. This CDR3 is 14 amino acids long. CDR3 coding DNA: TGTGCCAGCAGTTCATTAGCGGCCCAAGAGACCCAGTACTTC. It is translated as CASSSLAAQETQYF.

This CDR3 reads CASSPGVGGISYEQYF. In DNA, the CDR3 is TGTGCCAGCAGCCCCGGGGTTGGGGGAATCTCCTACGAGCAGTACTTC. The V gene is TRBV9, the J gene TRBJ2-7; the D gene could be TRBD1 or TRBD2 (5 bases each). Germline V CDR1 and CDR2: SGDLS, YYNGEE. The CDR3 has 16 amino acids. Trimming left V 4 bases short and J 0 bases short, with 17 bases between.

In this sample, this clone turned up a few times. The chain recombines TRBV7-2 with TRBJ1-6; D gene uncertain. Germline CDR1 is SGHTA and CDR2 is FQGNSA. The V gene lost 5 bases and the J gene lost 7 bases, with 12 bases spanning the gap. CDR3 length: 14 amino acids. CDR3 residues: CASSPEGGNSPLHF. In DNA form, the CDR3 reads TGTGCCAGCAGCCCCGAGGGAGGAAATTCACCCCTCCACTTT.

This sequence joins TRBV4-1 and TRBJ1-3, with D unclear. Trimming left V 0 bases short and J 3 bases short, with 15 bases between. Germline CDR1 is MGHRA and CDR2 is YSYEKL. CDR3 length equals 17 residues. The CDR3: CASSQDPLTGFGNTIYF. DNA for the CDR3: TGCGCCAGCAGCCAAGATCCCCTGACGGGCTTTGGAAACACCATATATTTT.

V gene TRBV5-1 combines with J gene TRBJ2-3; the match to TRBD2 covers 8 bases. The V gene's germline CDR1 is SGHRS and CDR2 YFSETQ. The junction had 8 bases not matched to a gene; V was cut back by 7 bases and J by 4 bases. The CDR3 spans 14 residues. CDR3 residues: CASAPRSGADTQYF. In DNA form, the CDR3 reads TGCGCCAGCGCCCCCCGTAGCGGGGCAGATACGCAGTATTTT.

The V gene is TRBV19, the J gene TRBJ2-1, with 10 bases lining up with TRBD2. This CDR3 has 15 amino acids. The germline V gene has CDR1 LNHDA and CDR2 SQIVND (reference sequence). Unmatched junction bases numbered 7, after V lost 3 bases and J lost 8 bases. Written as DNA, the CDR3 is TGTGCCAGTAGTATCTTGGCTAGCGGGGGCGATGAGCAGTTCTTC. Translated, it gives CASSILASGGDEQFF.

The CDR3 sequence is CASSPGWVNTEAFF. The DNA of the CDR3 is TGTGCCAGCAGCCCCGGATGGGTGAACACTGAAGCTTTCTTT. This chain links TRBV11-2 with TRBJ1-1; D is uncertain. The CDR3 length is 14 residues. Between the trimmed V and J ends, which lost 5 bases and 0 bases, there was a span of 10 bases. Germline CDR1 is SGHAT and CDR2 is FQNNGV.

The rearrangement joins TRBV27 to TRBJ1-6; D not resolved. Trimming stripped 6 bases from V and 6 bases from J, with 12 bases between. There are 14 residues in the CDR3. CDR1 MNHEY and CDR2 SMNVEV come from the germline V gene (reference sequence). As DNA, the CDR3 is TGTGCCAGCAGCCCGGGCCTTGGTAATTCACCCCTCCACTTT. Protein sequence: CASSPGLGNSPLHF.

This chain links TRBV2 with TRBJ2-1; weak D call: TRBD1 (6 bases). Trimming removed 8 bases at V and 6 bases at J, with 20 bases between. Germline V CDR1 and CDR2: SNHLY, FYNNEI. The CDR3 has 15 residues. The CDR3 nucleotides are TGTGCCAGCCAAATAACTAATGACAGGACCAATGAGCAGTTCTTC. It is translated as CASQITNDRTNEQFF.

This sequence joins TRBV30 and TRBJ2-4; D remains ambiguous. The germline V gene has CDR1 GTSNPN and CDR2 SVGIG (reference sequence). CDR3 length equals 14 residues. V lost 1 base to trimming and J lost 0 bases, with 7 bases between them. CDR3 nucleotides: TGTGCCTGGAGTGGCATCCTAGCCAAAAACATTCAGTACTTC. Its translation: CAWSGILAKNIQYF.

The chain carries TRBV5-4 and TRBJ2-7; 9 bases agree with TRBD1. The CDR3 contains 12 residues. Trimming removed 9 bases from V and 5 bases from J; junction bases left unmatched: 6. Germline loops: CDR1 SGHNT, CDR2 YYREEE (reference sequence). The CDR3 loop is CAIGTGSNEQYF. The CDR3 DNA is TGTGCCATCGGGACAGGGAGTAACGAGCAGTACTTC.

This clone turned up a few times. The genes are TRBV6-5 and TRBJ2-6; D is unresolved. Between the trimmed V and J ends, which lost 4 bases and 0 bases, there was a span of 7 bases. The length of the CDR3 is 15 residues. Germline CDR1 is MNHEY and CDR2 is SVGAGI. In DNA, the CDR3 is TGTGCCAGCAGTTTAAGGGTCTCTGGGGCCAACGTCCTGACTTTC. Translated: CASSLRVSGANVLTF.

This chain connects TRBV27 to TRBJ2-7; D not certain. The CDR3 has 11 residues. V lost 8 bases, J lost 5 bases, and 10 bases lay in between. In germline, CDR1 is MNHEY, CDR2 SMNVEV (reference sequence). The CDR3 nucleotides are TGTGCCAGCTGTTCACTCCACGAGCAGTACTTC. Its translation: CASCSLHEQYF.

V is TRBV6-5 and J is TRBJ2-1; D uncertain. The germline V gene encodes CDR1 MNHEY and CDR2 SVGAGI. V was pared by 3 bases and J by 3 bases, with 15 bases between. The CDR3 runs 16 residues. The CDR3 DNA sequence: TGTGCCAGCAGTTATGGAGAAGGTATAGGCTACAATGAGCAGTTCTTC. Protein product: CASSYGEGIGYNEQFF.

The genes are TRBV27 and TRBJ2-1, with D possibly being TRBD1 or TRBD2 (5 bases each). Germline loops: CDR1 MNHEY, CDR2 SMNVEV (reference sequence). With 1 base removed from V and 6 bases from J, the gap between germline ends came to 13 bases. The CDR3 is 15 amino acids. CDR3 nucleotides: TGTGCCAGCAGTTTATACTTCGGGGACGGCAATGAGCAGTTCTTC. This gives the protein CASSLYFGDGNEQFF.

This clone occurred many times. The chain recombines TRBV4-2 with TRBJ2-7; 9 bases fit TRBD2. This CDR3 is 16 amino acids long. J lost 2 bases, V lost 4 bases, and 9 bases had no gene match. Germline-derived CDR1 and CDR2 are LGHNA and YNFKEQ. CDR3 amino acids: CASSPLPSGDTYEQYF. For the CDR3, the DNA is TGTGCCAGCAGCCCCCTTCCTAGCGGGGATACCTACGAGCAGTACTTC.

CDR3 nucleotide sequence: TGTGCCAGCAGTTTAGGGTTCGGGGCTTCGAGCTCCTACAATGAGCAGTTCTTC. This encodes CASSLGFGASSSYNEQFF. The rearrangement joins TRBV5-6 to TRBJ2-1; tentatively, D is TRBD1 or TRBD2 (5 bases each). Trimming took 5 bases from V and 0 from J, leaving 21 bases between them. This CDR3 is 18 amino acids long. Germline assignment: CDR1 SGHDT and CDR2 YYEEEE.

This clone showed up just a few times. This chain uses TRBV25-1 with TRBJ2-7; D is unclear. Germline CDR1 and CDR2: MGHDK and SYGVNS. This CDR3 is 11 amino acids long. Trimming removed 1 base from V and 5 bases from J, with 3 bases in between. CDR3 sequence (DNA): TGTGCCAGCAGTGAATGGGACGAGCAGTACTTC. It yields the protein CASSEWDEQYF.

The V call is TRBV7-9, the J call TRBJ2-7; 11 nucleotides line up with TRBD1. Trimming cost V 2 bases and J 7 bases; bases outside gene matches: 7. Per germline, CDR1 SEHNR and CDR2 FQNEAQ (reference sequence). The CDR3 runs 15 residues. The CDR3 here is CASSLKDRGHGEQYF. The CDR3 DNA reads TGTGCCAGCAGCTTAAAGGACAGGGGGCATGGGGAGCAGTACTTC.

The chain uses TRBV7-2 and TRBJ2-3, with D maybe TRBD2 (6 bases). The length of the CDR3 is 15 residues. The V end was cut by 5 bases, the J end by 1 base, with 13 bases between. CDR1 is SGHTA and CDR2 is FQGNSA in the germline V gene. CDR3 residues: CASSTWASGTDTQYF. CDR3 nucleotides: TGTGCCAGCAGCACATGGGCTAGCGGCACAGATACGCAGTATTTT.

The gene calls are TRBV30 and TRBJ1-2; D is possibly TRBD1 (6 bases). The germline V gene has CDR1 GTSNPN and CDR2 SVGIG (reference sequence). The V end lost 3 bases, the J end lost 6 bases, and 23 bases lay between the germline ends. The CDR3 runs to 16 residues. CDR3 sequence reads: CAWSEDLTGSVNGYTF. In nucleotides, the CDR3 is TGTGCCTGGAGCGAGGACCTGACAGGCTCGGTGAATGGCTACACCTTC.

This chain connects TRBV27 to TRBJ2-1; D perhaps matches TRBD2 (5 bases). The CDR3 loop spans 16 amino acids. CDR1 and CDR2 (germline): MNHEY, SMNVEV (reference sequence). V was trimmed by 7 bases and J by 0 bases, leaving 16 bases between them. The CDR3 spells CASTLSLGSSYNEQFF. The CDR3 region has the DNA TGTGCCAGCACCCTTTCCCTGGGGAGCTCCTACAATGAGCAGTTCTTC.

There are a few counts of this clone. The genes are TRBV27 and TRBJ2-5, with D unclear. The CDR3 extends over 15 amino acids. Germline V gene sequence: CDR1 MNHEY, CDR2 SMNVEV (reference sequence). V was cut by 6 bases and J by 5 bases, with 19 bases left in between. The CDR3: CASSPHKGLVETQYF. In DNA form, the CDR3 reads TGTGCCAGCAGCCCTCATAAGGGTTTGGTTGAGACCCAGTACTTC.

The chain recombines TRBV5-6 with TRBJ2-4; 8 bases match TRBD1. Germline V gene data show CDR1 as SGHDT and CDR2 as YYEEEE. The CDR3 has 16 amino acids. V shed 4 bases, J shed 8 bases, and the junction held 14 bases outside the gene matches. The CDR3 coding sequence is TGTGCCAGCAGCGTCTCGACAGGGGCCGCCGGGGACATTCAGTACTTC. Its translation is CASSVSTGAAGDIQYF.

This clone was detected only a few times. The rearrangement links TRBV5-5 to TRBJ1-1, with D perhaps matching TRBD1 (6 bases). Germline V CDR1 and CDR2: SGHKS, YYEKEE (reference sequence). The CDR3 spans 18 residues. V was trimmed by 4 bases and J by 0 bases, leaving 22 bases between them. The CDR3 DNA reads TGTGCCAGCAGCGTCAACGGGGAAGTGACAGGATTGAACACTGAAGCTTTCTTT. It specifies CASSVNGEVTGLNTEAFF.

Only a few counts were recorded for this clone. This rearrangement joins TRBV10-3 to TRBJ1-2; the D is unclear. The length of the CDR3 is 15 residues. Germline CDR1 is ENHRY and CDR2 is SYGVKD. Between the trimmed V and J ends, which lost 0 bases and 2 bases, there was a span of 10 bases. The DNA of the CDR3 is TGTGCCATCAGTGAGTCGAAGACCGCGAACTATGGCTACACCTTC. Translating it yields CAISESKTANYGYTF.

The V call is TRBV13, the J call TRBJ2-7; 12 bases match TRBD1. V shed 0 bases, J shed 5 bases, and the junction held 2 bases outside the gene matches. The CDR3 extends over 15 amino acids. CDR1 and CDR2 from the germline V gene are PRHDT and FYEKMQ (reference sequence). CDR3 coding DNA: TGTGCCAGCAGCTTAGGTGGGACAGGGGGCCACGAGCAGTACTTC. Translated: CASSLGGTGGHEQYF.

Here the CDR3 reads CASSLEQDPYNEQFF. The CDR3 DNA is TGCGCCAGCAGCTTGGAGCAGGATCCATACAATGAGCAGTTCTTC. The chain combines TRBV5-1 with TRBJ2-1; D is undetermined. The CDR3 is 15 residues long. V dropped 0 bases and J dropped 4 bases, with 11 bases sitting between them. Germline values: CDR1 SGHRS, CDR2 YFSETQ.